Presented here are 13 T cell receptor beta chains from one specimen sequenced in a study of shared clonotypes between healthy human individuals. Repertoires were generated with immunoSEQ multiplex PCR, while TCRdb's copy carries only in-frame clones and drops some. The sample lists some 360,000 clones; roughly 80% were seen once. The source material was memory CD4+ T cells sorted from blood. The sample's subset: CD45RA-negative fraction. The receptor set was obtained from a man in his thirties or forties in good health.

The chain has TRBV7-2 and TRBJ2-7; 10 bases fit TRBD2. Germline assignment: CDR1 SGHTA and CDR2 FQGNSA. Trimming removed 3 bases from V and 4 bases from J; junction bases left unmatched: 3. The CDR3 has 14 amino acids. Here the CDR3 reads CASSLEGLAYEQYF. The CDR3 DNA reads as TGTGCCAGCAGCTTGGAGGGACTAGCGTACGAGCAGTACTTC.

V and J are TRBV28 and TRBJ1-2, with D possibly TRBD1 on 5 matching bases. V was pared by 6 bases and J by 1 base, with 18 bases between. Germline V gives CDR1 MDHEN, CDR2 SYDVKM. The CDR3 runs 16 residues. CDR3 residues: CASSRPRQTFNYGYTF. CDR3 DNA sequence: TGTGCCAGCAGCCGACCCCGACAGACTTTTAACTATGGCTACACCTTC.

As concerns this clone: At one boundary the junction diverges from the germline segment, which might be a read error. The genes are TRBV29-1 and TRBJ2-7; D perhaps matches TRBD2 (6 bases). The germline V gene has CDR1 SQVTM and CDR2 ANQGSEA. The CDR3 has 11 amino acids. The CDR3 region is CSATSSDEQYF. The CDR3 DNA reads TGCAGCGCCACTAGCTCCGACGAGCAGTACTTC.

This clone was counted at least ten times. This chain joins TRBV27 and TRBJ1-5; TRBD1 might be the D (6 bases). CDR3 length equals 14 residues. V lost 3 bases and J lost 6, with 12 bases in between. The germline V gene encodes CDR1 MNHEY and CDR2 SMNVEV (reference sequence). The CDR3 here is CASSFGGAGQPQHF. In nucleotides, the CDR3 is TGTGCCAGCAGTTTTGGGGGGGCCGGTCAGCCCCAGCATTTT.

CDR3 sequence (DNA): TGTGCCAGCCTACGGGATTTAGGGGGCGAGCAGTACTTC. This codes for CASLRDLGGEQYF. The chain combines TRBV28 with TRBJ2-7; TRBD1 is a possible D gene (6 bases). Trimming removed 8 bases at V and 6 bases at J, with 17 bases between. Germline loops: CDR1 MDHEN, CDR2 SYDVKM. The CDR3 extends over 13 amino acids.

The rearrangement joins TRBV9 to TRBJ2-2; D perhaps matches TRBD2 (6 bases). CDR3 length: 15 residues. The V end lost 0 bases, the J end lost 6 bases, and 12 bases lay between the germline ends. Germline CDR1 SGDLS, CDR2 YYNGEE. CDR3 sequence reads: CASSVVAGTAGELFF. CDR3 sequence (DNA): TGTGCCAGCAGCGTAGTGGCGGGAACGGCCGGGGAGCTGTTTTTT.

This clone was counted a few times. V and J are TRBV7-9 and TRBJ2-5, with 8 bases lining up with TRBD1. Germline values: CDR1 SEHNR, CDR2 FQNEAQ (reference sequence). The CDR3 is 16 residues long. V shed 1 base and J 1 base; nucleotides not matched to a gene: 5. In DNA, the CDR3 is TGTGCCAGCAGCTTAGGGCAGGGGGCATCCCAAGAGACCCAGTACTTC. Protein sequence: CASSLGQGASQETQYF. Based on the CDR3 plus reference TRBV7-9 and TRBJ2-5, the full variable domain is DTGVSQNPRHKITKRGQNVTFRCDPISEHNRLYWYRQTLGQGPEFLTYFQNEAQLEKSRLLSDRFSAERPKGSFSTLEIQRTEQGDSAMYLCASSLGQGASQETQYFGPGTRLLVL.

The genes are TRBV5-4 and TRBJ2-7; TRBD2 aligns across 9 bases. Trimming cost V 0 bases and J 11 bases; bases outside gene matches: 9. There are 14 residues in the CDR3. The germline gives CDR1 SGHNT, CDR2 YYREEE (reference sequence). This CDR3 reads CASSLASGTRPEYF. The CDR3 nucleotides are TGTGCCAGCAGCTTGGCTAGCGGGACCCGTCCCGAGTACTTC.

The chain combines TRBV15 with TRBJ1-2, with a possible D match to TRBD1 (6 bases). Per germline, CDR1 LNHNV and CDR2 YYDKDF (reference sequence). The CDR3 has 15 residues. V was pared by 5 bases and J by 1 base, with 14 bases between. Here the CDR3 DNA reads TGTGCCACCAGCCCCCGGGGGGCATATAACTATGGCTACACCTTC. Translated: CATSPRGAYNYGYTF. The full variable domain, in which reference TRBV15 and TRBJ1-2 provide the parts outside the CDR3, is DAMVIQNPRYQVTQFGKPVTLSCSQTLNHNVMYWYQQKSSQAPKLLFHYYDKDFNNEADTPDNFQSRRPNTSFCFLDIRSPGLGDTAMYLCATSPRGAYNYGYTFGSGTRLTVV.

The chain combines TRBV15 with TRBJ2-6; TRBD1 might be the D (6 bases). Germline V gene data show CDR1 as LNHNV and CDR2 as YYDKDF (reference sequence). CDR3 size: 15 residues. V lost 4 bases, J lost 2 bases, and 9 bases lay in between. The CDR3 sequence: CATSITGTGANVLTF. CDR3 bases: TGTGCCACCAGCATTACAGGGACTGGGGCCAACGTCCTGACTTTC. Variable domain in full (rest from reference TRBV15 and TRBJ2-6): DAMVIQNPRYQVTQFGKPVTLSCSQTLNHNVMYWYQQKSSQAPKLLFHYYDKDFNNEADTPDNFQSRRPNTSFCFLDIRSPGLGDTAMYLCATSITGTGANVLTFGAGSRLTVL.

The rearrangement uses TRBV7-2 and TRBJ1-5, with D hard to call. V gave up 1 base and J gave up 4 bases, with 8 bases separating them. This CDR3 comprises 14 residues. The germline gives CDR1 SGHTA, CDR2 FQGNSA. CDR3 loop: CASSLEPLNQPQHF. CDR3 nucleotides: TGTGCCAGCAGCTTAGAACCGTTAAATCAGCCCCAGCATTTT. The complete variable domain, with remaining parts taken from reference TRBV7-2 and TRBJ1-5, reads GAGVSQSPSNKVTEKGKDVELRCDPISGHTALYWYRQSLGQGLEFLIYFQGNSAPDKSGLPSDRFSAERTGGSVSTLTIQRTQQEDSAVYLCASSLEPLNQPQHFGDGTRLSIL.

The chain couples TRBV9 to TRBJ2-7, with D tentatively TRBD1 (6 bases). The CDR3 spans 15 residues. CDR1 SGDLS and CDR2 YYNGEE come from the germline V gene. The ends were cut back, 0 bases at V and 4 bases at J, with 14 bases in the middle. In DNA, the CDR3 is TGTGCCAGCAGCGTAGGGGTACAGGGAGTATACGAGCAGTACTTC. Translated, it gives CASSVGVQGVYEQYF.

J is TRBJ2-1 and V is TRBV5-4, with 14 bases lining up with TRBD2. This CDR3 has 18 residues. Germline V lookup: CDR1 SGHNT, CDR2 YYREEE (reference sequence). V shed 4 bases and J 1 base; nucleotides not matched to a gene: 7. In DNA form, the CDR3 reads TGTGCCAGCAGCACGGGACTAGCGGGAGTTGGGTCCTACAATGAGCAGTTCTTC. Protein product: CASSTGLAGVGSYNEQFF.